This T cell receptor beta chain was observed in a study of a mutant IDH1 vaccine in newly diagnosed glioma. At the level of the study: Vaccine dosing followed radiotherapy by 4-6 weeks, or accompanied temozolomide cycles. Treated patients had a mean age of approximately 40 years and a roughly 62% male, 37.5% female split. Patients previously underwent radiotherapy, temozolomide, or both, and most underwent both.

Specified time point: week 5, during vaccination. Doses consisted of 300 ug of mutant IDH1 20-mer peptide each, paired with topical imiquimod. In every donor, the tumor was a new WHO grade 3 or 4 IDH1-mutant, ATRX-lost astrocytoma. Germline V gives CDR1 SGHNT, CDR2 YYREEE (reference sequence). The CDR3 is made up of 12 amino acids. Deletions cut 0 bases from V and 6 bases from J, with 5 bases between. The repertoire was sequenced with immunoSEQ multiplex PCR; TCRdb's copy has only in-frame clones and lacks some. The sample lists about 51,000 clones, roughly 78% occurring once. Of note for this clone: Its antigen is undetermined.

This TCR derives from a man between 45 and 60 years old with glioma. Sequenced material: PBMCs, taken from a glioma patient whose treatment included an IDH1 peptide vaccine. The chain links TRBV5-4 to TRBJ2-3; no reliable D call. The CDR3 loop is CASSLAQDTQYF. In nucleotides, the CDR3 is TGTGCCAGCAGCTTGGCCCAGGATACGCAGTATTTT.